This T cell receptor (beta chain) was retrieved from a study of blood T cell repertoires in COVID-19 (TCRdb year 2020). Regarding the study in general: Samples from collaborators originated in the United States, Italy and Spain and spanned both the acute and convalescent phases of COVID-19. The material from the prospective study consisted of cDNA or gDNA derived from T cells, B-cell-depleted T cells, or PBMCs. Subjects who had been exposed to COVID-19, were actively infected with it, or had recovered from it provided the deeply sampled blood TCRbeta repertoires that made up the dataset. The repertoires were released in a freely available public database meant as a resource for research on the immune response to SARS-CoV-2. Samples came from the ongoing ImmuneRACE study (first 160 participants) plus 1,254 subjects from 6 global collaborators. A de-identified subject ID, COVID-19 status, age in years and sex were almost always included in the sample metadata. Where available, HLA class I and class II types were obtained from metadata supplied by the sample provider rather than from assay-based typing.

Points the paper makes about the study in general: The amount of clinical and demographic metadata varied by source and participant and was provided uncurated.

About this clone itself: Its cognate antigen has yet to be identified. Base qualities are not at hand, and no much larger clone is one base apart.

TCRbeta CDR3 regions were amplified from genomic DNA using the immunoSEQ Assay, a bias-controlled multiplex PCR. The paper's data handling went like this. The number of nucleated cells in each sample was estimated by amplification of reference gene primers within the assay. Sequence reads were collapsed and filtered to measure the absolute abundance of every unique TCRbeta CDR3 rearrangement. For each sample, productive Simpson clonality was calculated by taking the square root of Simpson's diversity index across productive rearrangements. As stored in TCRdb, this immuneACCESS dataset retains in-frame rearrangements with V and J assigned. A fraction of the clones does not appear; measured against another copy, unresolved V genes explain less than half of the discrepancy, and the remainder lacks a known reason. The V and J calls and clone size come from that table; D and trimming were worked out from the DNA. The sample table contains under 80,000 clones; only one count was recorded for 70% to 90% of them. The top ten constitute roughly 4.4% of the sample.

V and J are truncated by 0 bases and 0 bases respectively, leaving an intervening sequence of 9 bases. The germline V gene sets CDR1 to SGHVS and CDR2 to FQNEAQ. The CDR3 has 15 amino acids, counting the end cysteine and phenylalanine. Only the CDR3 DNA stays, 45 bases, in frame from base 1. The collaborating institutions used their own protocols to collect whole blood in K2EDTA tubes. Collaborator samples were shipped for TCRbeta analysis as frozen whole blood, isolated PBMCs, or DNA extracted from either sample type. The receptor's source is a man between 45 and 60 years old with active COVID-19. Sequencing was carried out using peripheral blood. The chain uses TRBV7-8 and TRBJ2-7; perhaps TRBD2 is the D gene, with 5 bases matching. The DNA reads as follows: TGTGCCAGCAGCTTAGCCGGGATCGGCTCCTACGAGCAGTACTTC. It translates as CASSLAGIGSYEQYF. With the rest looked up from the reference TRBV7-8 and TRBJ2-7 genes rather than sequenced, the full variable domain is GAGVSQSPRYKVAKRGQDVALRCDPISGHVSLFWYQQALGQGPEFLTYFQNEAQLDKSGLPSDRFFAERPEGSVSTLKIQRTQQEDSAVYLCASSLAGIGSYEQYFGPGTRLTVT.